This T cell receptor (beta chain) was sequenced for a study of vaccination and CD4 T cells after COVID-19. Study information: Overlapping spike peptides of SARS-CoV-2, HCoV-NL63, HCoV-OC43 and HCoV-229E were used, and cells were stimulated with them. Broader study findings: Recorded median SARS-CoV-2-reactive clonotype numbers increased from about 20 to 38 without reaching significance.

For this clonotype: The antigen remains undetermined.

Germline trimming cut 5 bases from V and 5 bases from J; bases unmatched to any gene: 7. The V gene's germline CDR1 is SGHVS and CDR2 FQNEAQ. The CDR3 spans 15 residues. Sequencing of the DNA from cultured CD4+ T cells was carried out with the Oncomine TCR Beta short-read assay. TCRdb reprocessed the PCR reads with MiXCR, giving one entry per CDR3 protein. Found here are about 20,000 distinct CDR3 sequences, around 44% of them singletons; the top ten hold approximately 14%. Specified treatment: approximately 9-day PBMC culture with coronavirus spike peptide pools or control peptides (ViraFEST assay). All positive PCR tests were dated between March and December 2020, predating US Alpha, Beta and Delta variants. PBMCs, plated at around 2 million per well, were grown in the presence of roughly 10 IU/ml IL-2 and 9.5 to 10 ug/ml peptide pools.

Sequenced: CD4+ T cells from blood, cultured in vitro. The clonotype comes from a human donor who had recovered from COVID-19. The chain is built from TRBV7-8 and TRBJ2-3, with 10 nucleotides matching TRBD2. Here the CDR3 DNA reads TGTGCCAGCAGCCCGCTAGCGGGAGCGGGAGATACGCAGTATTTT. Translation: CASSPLAGAGDTQYF.